One sample yielded the 18 T cell receptor beta chains listed below, sequenced in a study of T cell responses to AZD1222 COVID-19 vaccine. This table comes from immunoSEQ multiplex PCR, and its TCRdb copy is limited to in-frame clones, with some not included. The sample consists of 120,000 to 150,000 clones, 88% of them appearing once. The sequenced sample was peripheral blood, obtained on day 0 of AZD1222 vaccination. Every receptor here comes from an adult in good health.

This rearrangement joins TRBV30 to TRBJ2-7, with 7 bases lining up with TRBD2. The germline CDR1 and CDR2 sequences are GTSNPN and SVGIG (reference sequence). The CDR3 is 13 amino acids. The V segment lost 8 bases and the J segment 5 bases; nucleotides outside the gene matches: 12. CDR3 loop: CAQAPAGVDEQYF. In DNA form, the CDR3 reads TGTGCCCAAGCCCCGGCGGGGGTCGACGAGCAGTACTTC.

This chain joins TRBV5-5 and TRBJ1-1; 7 bases are a match to TRBD1. V dropped 4 bases and J dropped 0; count of bases not matched to a gene: 3. The CDR3 length is 14 residues. Germline lookup yields CDR1 SGHKS and CDR2 YYEKEE (reference sequence). The chain's CDR3 is CASSKGAVNTEAFF. The CDR3 DNA is TGTGCCAGCAGCAAGGGGGCGGTGAACACTGAAGCTTTCTTT.

The genes are TRBV6-5 and TRBJ1-2; 7 bases match TRBD1. This CDR3 comprises 14 residues. CDR1 is MNHEY and CDR2 is SVGAGI in the germline V gene. Trimming removed 6 bases from V and 8 bases from J; junction bases left unmatched: 12. The CDR3 loop reads CASSPLQGLGGYTF. In nucleotides, the CDR3 is TGTGCCAGCAGCCCGCTACAGGGGTTAGGCGGCTACACCTTC.

Only a few counts were recorded for this clone. This chain links TRBV4-2 with TRBJ2-3; D uncertain. The germline V gene encodes CDR1 LGHNA and CDR2 YNFKEQ. V was pared by 4 bases and J by 4 bases, with 15 bases between. The CDR3 is 15 residues long. As DNA, the CDR3 is TGTGCCAGCAGCCCAACTGGTGGCTATTCAGATACGCAGTATTTT. Encoded protein: CASSPTGGYSDTQYF.

This chain connects TRBV3-1 (or the pseudogene TRBV3-2) to TRBJ1-2; D uncertain. The germline V gene has CDR1 LGHDT and CDR2 YNNKEL (reference sequence). Trimming removed 4 bases from V and 2 bases from J, with 17 bases in between. The CDR3 extends over 16 amino acids. This CDR3 is CASSRGMTLRNYGYTF. CDR3 bases: TGTGCCAGCAGCCGCGGAATGACACTCCGAAACTATGGCTACACCTTC.

CDR3 DNA: TGTGCCAGCAGCCCACAGGGGCTCAGTTCACCCCTCCACTTT. As protein: CASSPQGLSSPLHF. The chain links TRBV11-2 to TRBJ1-6, with 7 bases that match TRBD1. With V trimmed by 5 bases and J by 9 bases, 7 bases remained unmatched. The CDR3 sequence is 14 residues long. Germline V gene data show CDR1 as SGHAT and CDR2 as FQNNGV.

The chain carries TRBV5-8 and TRBJ1-5, with D possibly matching TRBD1 (5 bases). The CDR3 covers 13 residues. CDR1 SGHTS and CDR2 YDEGEE come from the germline V gene. Trimming left V 4 bases short and J 7 bases short, with 12 bases between. DNA of the CDR3: TGTGCCAGCAGCCGACCCGGGACGCAGCCCCAGCATTTT. Amino acids: CASSRPGTQPQHF. Using reference TRBV5-8 and TRBJ1-5 for the parts outside the CDR3, the full variable domain is EAGVTQSPTHLIKTRGQQATLRCSPISGHTSVYWYQQALGLGLQFLLWYDEGEERNRGNFPPRFSGRQFPNYSSELNVNALELEDSALYLCASSRPGTQPQHFGDGTRLSIL.

The chain uses TRBV21-1 and TRBJ2-1; the D call of TRBD2 is as the table states it, not checked on the DNA. TRBV21-1 is noted as a pseudogene. The CDR3 spans 22 residues. In DNA form, the CDR3 reads TGTGCCAGCAGCAAAGCTGGCAGGCCGGGACTAGCGGCTGTTCACCGCTACAATGAGCAGTTCTTC. Translation: CASSKAGRPGLAAVHRYNEQFF.

The chain combines TRBV28 with TRBJ2-3; tentatively, D is TRBD2 (5 bases). With 5 bases removed from V and 2 bases from J, the gap between germline ends came to 14 bases. This CDR3 comprises 15 residues. CDR1 MDHEN and CDR2 SYDVKM come from the germline V gene. The CDR3 DNA reads as TGTGCCAGCAGTCCTCTAGCAGATGACACAGATACGCAGTATTTT. This codes for CASSPLADDTDTQYF.

The genes are TRBV2 and TRBJ2-4, with 12 bases matching TRBD2. After removal of 1 base from V and 6 bases from J, the junction contained 7 bases not matched to a gene. Germline loops: CDR1 SNHLY, CDR2 FYNNEI. The CDR3 runs to 17 residues. The CDR3 nucleotides are TGTGCCAGCAGTGAAGGCCTAGCGGGAGGGAGCAGAAACATTCAGTACTTC. Translating it yields CASSEGLAGGSRNIQYF.

This clone was picked up a small number of times. V and J are TRBV7-9 and TRBJ2-5, with 9 positions matching TRBD2. J was trimmed by 1 base and V by 4 bases; bases with no gene match: 7. The CDR3 has 16 residues. Germline-derived CDR1 and CDR2 are SEHNR and FQNEAQ (reference sequence). The CDR3 DNA sequence: TGTGCCAGCAGCTCCTATGGTAGCGGGAGCCAAGAGACCCAGTACTTC. This gives the protein CASSSYGSGSQETQYF.

V gene TRBV10-1 combines with J gene TRBJ2-1; D might be TRBD2 (5 bases). Germline V lookup: CDR1 WNHNN, CDR2 SYGVQD (reference sequence). Between the trimmed V and J ends, which lost 2 bases and 7 bases, there was a span of 15 bases. This CDR3 has 15 residues. The CDR3 DNA reads TGCGCCAGCAGTGAGGGAGCGGTCATAAGGAATGAGCAGTTCTTC. This gives the protein CASSEGAVIRNEQFF.

The rearrangement joins TRBV11-2 to TRBJ2-2; the match to TRBD2 covers 8 bases. The CDR3 has 16 amino acids. The V gene end was trimmed by 2 bases and the J gene end by 3 bases; junction bases not matched to a gene: 5. Germline V lookup: CDR1 SGHAT, CDR2 FQNNGV. CDR3 residues: CASSLLAGLDTGELFF. In DNA form, the CDR3 reads TGTGCCAGCAGCTTACTCGCGGGACTAGACACCGGGGAGCTGTTTTTT.

DNA of the CDR3: TGTGCCAGCTCACCCGGGCAGTATGGTGGCTACACCTTC. Protein: CASSPGQYGGYTF. The chain joins TRBV18 to TRBJ1-2; no firm D call. V dropped 3 bases and J dropped 7 bases, with 12 bases sitting between them. Germline lookup yields CDR1 KGHSH and CDR2 LQKENI. CDR3 length: 13 residues. The full variable domain, in which reference TRBV18 and TRBJ1-2 provide the parts outside the CDR3, is NAGVMQNPRHLVRRRGQEARLRCSPMKGHSHVYWYRQLPEEGLKFMVYLQKENIIDESGMPKERFSAEFPKEGPSILRIQQVVRGDSAAYFCASSPGQYGGYTFGSGTRLTVV.

The chain couples TRBV27 to TRBJ1-1; TRBD1 might be the D (5 bases). Germline values: CDR1 MNHEY, CDR2 SMNVEV (reference sequence). Trimming cost V 0 bases and J 0 bases, with 8 bases left between them. This CDR3 contains 15 residues. The CDR3 bases are TGTGCCAGCAGTTTATCTACAGGTTTGAACACTGAAGCTTTCTTT. Residues: CASSLSTGLNTEAFF.

A single count supports this clone. The chain has TRBV6-5 and TRBJ2-2; 7 positions agree with TRBD1. The germline gives CDR1 MNHEY, CDR2 SVGAGI. This CDR3 region has 15 residues. The V gene end was trimmed by 6 bases and the J gene end by 2 bases; junction bases not matched to a gene: 6. This CDR3 is CASRVGTVNTGELFF. The CDR3 DNA reads TGTGCCAGCAGGGTTGGGACAGTTAACACCGGGGAGCTGTTTTTT.

The chain is built from TRBV19 and TRBJ1-2, with D uncertain. The CDR3 spans 13 residues. From germline, CDR1 is LNHDA and CDR2 SQIVND (reference sequence). Deletions cut 5 bases from V and 3 bases from J, with 10 bases between. In nucleotides, the CDR3 is TGTGCCAGTAGTGGGTCGGGGTACTATGGCTACACCTTC. Translating it yields CASSGSGYYGYTF.

This chain connects TRBV12-3 or TRBV12-4 to TRBJ1-6, with D possibly TRBD1 on 5 matching bases. V was pared by 6 bases and J by 14 bases, with 11 bases between. The CDR3 length is 11 residues. The CDR3 sequence: CASSGGWALHF. For the CDR3, the DNA is TGTGCCAGCAGCGGGGGGTGGGCCCTCCACTTT.